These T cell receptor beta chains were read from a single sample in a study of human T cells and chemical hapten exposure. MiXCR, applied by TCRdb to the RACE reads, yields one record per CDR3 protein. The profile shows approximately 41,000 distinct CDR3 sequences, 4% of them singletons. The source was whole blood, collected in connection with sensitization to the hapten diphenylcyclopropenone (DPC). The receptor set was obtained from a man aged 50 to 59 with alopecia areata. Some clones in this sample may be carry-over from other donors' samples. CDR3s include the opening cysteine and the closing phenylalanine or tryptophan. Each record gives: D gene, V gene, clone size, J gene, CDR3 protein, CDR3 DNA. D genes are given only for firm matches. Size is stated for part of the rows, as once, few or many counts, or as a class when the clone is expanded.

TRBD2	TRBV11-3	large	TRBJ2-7	CASSVITGTSGRSRYEQYF	TGTGCCAGCAGCGTTATCACGGGGACTAGCGGGAGGTCTAGGTACGAGCAGTACTTC
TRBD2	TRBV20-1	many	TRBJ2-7	CSARQTSGRTSYEQYF	TGCAGTGCTAGACAAACTAGCGGGAGGACCTCCTACGAGCAGTACTTC
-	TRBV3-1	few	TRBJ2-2	CASSRSRDPGELFF	TGTGCCAGCAGCCGGAGTCGGGATCCCGGGGAGCTGTTTTTT
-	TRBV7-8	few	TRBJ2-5	CASSTTPQETQYF	TGTGCCAGCAGCACGACTCCCCAAGAGACCCAGTACTTC
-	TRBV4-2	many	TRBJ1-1	CASSRTDTEAFF	TGTGCCAGCAGCCGGACAGACACTGAAGCTTTCTTT
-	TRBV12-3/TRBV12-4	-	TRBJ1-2	CTSSLSINYGYTF	TGTACCAGCAGTTTAAGCATTAACTATGGCTACACCTTC
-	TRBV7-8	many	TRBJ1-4	CASSLALTTNEKLFF	TGTGCCAGCAGCTTAGCGCTAACAACTAATGAAAAACTGTTTTTT
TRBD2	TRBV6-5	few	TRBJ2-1	CASRGSSGRRNEQFF	TGTGCCAGCAGGGGTTCTAGCGGGAGGAGGAATGAGCAGTTCTTC
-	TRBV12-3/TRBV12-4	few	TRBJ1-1	CASSLALGGGTEAFF	TGTGCCAGCAGTTTAGCGCTGGGAGGAGGCACTGAAGCTTTCTTT
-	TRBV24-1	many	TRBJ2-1	CATSDGSRYNEQFF	TGTGCCACCAGTGATGGATCTAGGTACAATGAGCAGTTCTTC
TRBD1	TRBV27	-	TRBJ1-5	CASSPQGADQPQHF	TGTGCCAGCAGTCCACAGGGGGCCGATCAGCCCCAGCATTTT
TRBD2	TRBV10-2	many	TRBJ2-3	CASRAGGADTQYF	TGCGCCAGCAGAGCGGGAGGGGCAGATACGCAGTATTTT
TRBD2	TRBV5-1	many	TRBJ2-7	CASSLGGRFGEQYF	TGCGCCAGCAGCTTGGGCGGGAGGTTTGGCGAGCAGTACTTC
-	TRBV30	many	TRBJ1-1	CAYKAAVLTTEAFF	TGTGCCTACAAAGCTGCGGTTCTTACCACTGAAGCTTTCTTT
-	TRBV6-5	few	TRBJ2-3	CASSYFGSGTDTQYF	TGTGCCAGCAGTTACTTCGGGAGCGGCACAGATACGCAGTATTTT
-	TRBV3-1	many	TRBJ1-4	CASSQDLANEKLFF	TGTGCCAGCAGCCAAGATTTGGCTAATGAAAAACTGTTTTTT
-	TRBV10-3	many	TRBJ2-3	CASHSAVGTDTQYF	TGTGCCAGTCACTCGGCCGTGGGCACAGATACGCAGTATTTT
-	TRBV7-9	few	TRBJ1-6	CASSLDGGRSPLHF	TGTGCCAGCAGCTTAGATGGGGGCCGTTCACCCCTCCACTTT
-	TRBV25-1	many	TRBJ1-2	CASSENQGPKGYTF	TGTGCCAGCAGTGAAAATCAAGGCCCTAAGGGCTACACCTTC
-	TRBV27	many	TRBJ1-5	CASSPQGNQPQHF	TGTGCCAGCAGTCCTCAGGGAAATCAGCCCCAGCATTTT
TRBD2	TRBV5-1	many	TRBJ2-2	CASSLGPAGSTGELFF	TGCGCCAGCAGCTTGGGGCCAGCGGGATCCACCGGGGAGCTGTTTTTT
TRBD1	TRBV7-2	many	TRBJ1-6	CASSPRGQGDNSPLHF	TGTGCCAGCAGCCCCCGGGGACAGGGAGATAATTCACCCCTCCACTTT
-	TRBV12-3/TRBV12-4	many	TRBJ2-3	CASSFGTATDTQYF	TGTGCCAGCAGTTTTGGTACTGCCACAGATACGCAGTATTTT
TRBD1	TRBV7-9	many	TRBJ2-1	CASRPRRDRGYNEQFF	TGTGCCAGCAGGCCCCGTCGGGACAGGGGCTACAATGAGCAGTTCTTC
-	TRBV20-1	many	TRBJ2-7	CSAREERGRRPEQYF	TGCAGTGCTAGAGAGGAACGGGGCAGGCGGCCCGAGCAGTACTTC
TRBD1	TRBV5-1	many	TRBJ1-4	CASSLAGTANEKLFF	TGCGCCAGCAGCTTGGCCGGGACAGCTAATGAAAAACTGTTTTTT
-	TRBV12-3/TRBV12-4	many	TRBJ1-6	CASKLGTSPLHF	TGTGCCAGTAAACTCGGGACTTCACCCCTCCACTTT
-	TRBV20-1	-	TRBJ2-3	CSARDAVGNTDTQYF	TGCAGTGCTAGAGATGCGGTGGGGAACACAGATACGCAGTATTTT
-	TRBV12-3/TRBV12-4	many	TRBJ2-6	CAKQSGANVLTF	TGTGCCAAACAATCTGGGGCCAACGTCCTGACTTTC
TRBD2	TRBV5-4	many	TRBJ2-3	CASSLPSGSGADTQYF	TGTGCCAGCAGCTTGCCTAGCGGGAGTGGGGCAGATACGCAGTATTTT
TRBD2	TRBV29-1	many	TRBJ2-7	CSVDVAGDTYEQYF	TGCAGCGTTGACGTAGCGGGAGATACCTACGAGCAGTACTTC
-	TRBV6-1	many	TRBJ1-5	CASSDGTGNGQPQHF	TGTGCCAGCAGTGATGGGACGGGGAACGGGCAGCCCCAGCATTTT
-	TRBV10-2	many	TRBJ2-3	CASSESGQGGTDTQYF	TGCGCCAGCAGTGAGTCTGGGCAGGGCGGCACAGATACGCAGTATTTT
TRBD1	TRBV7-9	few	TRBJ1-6	CASSLPSSGQGLGSPLHF	TGTGCCAGCAGCTTACCCTCAAGCGGACAGGGTCTGGGTTCACCCCTCCACTTT
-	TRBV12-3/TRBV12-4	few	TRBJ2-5	CASSSHTENPGETQYF	TGTGCCAGCAGTTCTCACACCGAGAATCCGGGCGAGACCCAGTACTTC